Listed here are 14 T cell receptor beta chains from one sample, sequenced in a study of T-cell memory formation after mild COVID-19 (dated by TCRdb to the early 2020s). The library was produced with 5' RACE. The data were produced on an Illumina NovaSeq 6000. TCRdb cleaned the public reads at Q25 with fastp, built clones with MiXCR and kept in-frame beta chains. Rows matching on CDR3 protein sequence are summarized as one entry with the most common DNA and genes. Recorded for this sample are about 320,000 distinct CDR3 sequences; roughly 13% of them occurred a single time. The ten largest account for roughly 23% of the sample. Specimen: PBMCs or a T cell subset sorted from them (not recorded which). These receptors came from a man aged 18 to 29 who had mild COVID-19 (a few samples of this study predate the infection). The sample titles of this study are shuffled in the database, so cell type and time point are left out; the donor was told from shared clones.

A few counts support this clonotype. The junction and the germline gene differ at one end; a read error may be behind it. The chain employs TRBV7-9 and TRBJ2-1; D unclear. CDR3 length equals 12 residues. Per germline, CDR1 SEHNR and CDR2 FQNEAQ (reference sequence). The CDR3 DNA follows: TGTGCCAGCAGCTCCCCAGGTTTGTGGGGTCTCTTC. As protein: CASSSPGLWGLF.

This clonotype was seen at least ten times. The V gene is TRBV6-5, the J gene TRBJ1-6; the D is unclear. Germline lookup yields CDR1 MNHEY and CDR2 SVGAGI. V lost 0 bases, J lost 10 bases, and 10 bases lay in between. This CDR3 region has 14 residues. CDR3 amino acids: CASSYSPPGSPLHF. The CDR3 region has the DNA TGTGCCAGCAGTTACTCTCCCCCAGGATCACCCCTCCACTTT.

The rearrangement uses TRBV6-5 and TRBJ1-1; 8 bases line up with TRBD1. Per germline, CDR1 MNHEY and CDR2 SVGAGI. The CDR3 length is 14 residues. J gave up 5 bases and V 6 bases, and 8 bases lay outside the gene matches. Written as DNA, the CDR3 is TGTGCCAGCAGGGAGACAGGGGCGGCTACTGAAGCTTTCTTT. Translated, it gives CASRETGAATEAFF.

The V call is TRBV24-1, the J call TRBJ2-1, with D unresolved. This CDR3 spans 14 amino acids. V was shortened by 7 bases and J by 0 bases, with 9 bases between the two germline ends. Germline V CDR1 and CDR2: KGHDR, SFDVKD. CDR3 region: CATSPLDSYNEQFF. CDR3 DNA sequence: TGTGCCACCAGCCCTCTGGACTCCTACAATGAGCAGTTCTTC.

For the CDR3, the DNA is TGTGCCAGCGACCTAGGGAGCACTGAAGCTTTCTTT. Translating it yields CASDLGSTEAFF. V and J are TRBV7-9 and TRBJ1-1; unclear D gene. CDR1 is SEHNR, CDR2 FQNEAQ, per germline (reference sequence). V was shortened by 8 bases and J by 4 bases, with 11 bases between the two germline ends. The CDR3 is 12 amino acids. Supplemented by reference TRBV7-9 and TRBJ1-1, the full variable domain reads DTGVSQNPRHKITKRGQNVTFRCDPISEHNRLYWYRQTLGQGPEFLTYFQNEAQLEKSRLLSDRFSAERPKGSFSTLEIQRTEQGDSAMYLCASDLGSTEAFFGQGTRLTVV.

This clonotype was detected ten times or more. The chain combines TRBV29-1 with TRBJ2-3; possibly TRBD1 for D (5 bases). The CDR3 length is 13 residues. Germline assignment: CDR1 SQVTM and CDR2 ANQGSEA. Trimming pared 0 bases from V and 4 bases from J, leaving 8 bases between. This CDR3 reads CSVEEGVADTQYF. The DNA for the CDR3 is TGCAGCGTTGAAGAAGGGGTGGCAGATACGCAGTATTTT.

V is TRBV2 and J is TRBJ1-1; perhaps TRBD1 as D (5 bases). Trimming shortened V by 5 bases and J by 8 bases, and 12 bases separated the two germline ends. The CDR3 extends over 12 amino acids. Germline V gives CDR1 SNHLY, CDR2 FYNNEI. The CDR3 loop reads CASSLDSREAFF. As DNA, the CDR3 is TGTGCCAGCAGTCTCGACAGCCGGGAAGCTTTCTTT. The full variable domain, rest sourced from reference TRBV2 and TRBJ1-1, is EPEVTQTPSHQVTQMGQEVILRCVPISNHLYFYWYRQILGQKVEFLVSFYNNEISEKSEIFDDQFSVERPDGSNFTLKIRSTKLEDSAMYFCASSLDSREAFFGQGTRLTVV.

The chain is built from TRBV30 and TRBJ1-4; D uncertain. The V end lost 0 bases, the J end lost 7 bases, and 9 bases lay between the germline ends. There are 13 residues in the CDR3. The germline V gene has CDR1 GTSNPN and CDR2 SVGIG (reference sequence). The CDR3 spells CAWSVGAVEKLFF. The CDR3 DNA reads as TGTGCCTGGAGTGTTGGTGCTGTTGAAAAACTGTTTTTT.

This clonotype was counted ten times or more. This sequence joins TRBV2 and TRBJ2-3, with D perhaps given as TRBD1 or TRBD2 (5 bases each). V was pared by 8 bases and J by 4 bases, with 16 bases between. This CDR3 spans 14 amino acids. Germline lookup yields CDR1 SNHLY and CDR2 FYNNEI. CDR3 nucleotide sequence: TGTGCCAGCCAGTGGGACCCTATTTCAGATACGCAGTATTTT. Protein sequence: CASQWDPISDTQYF.

V usage is TRBV28 and J usage is TRBJ1-5, with 8 bases fitting TRBD1. This CDR3 has 14 amino acids. Germline CDR1 MDHEN, CDR2 SYDVKM. V gave up 6 bases and J gave up 0 bases; unmatched junction bases: 1. CDR3 bases: TGTGCCAGCAGCGACAGGGGTAGCAATCAGCCCCAGCATTTT. It translates to CASSDRGSNQPQHF.

This clonotype was picked up a small number of times. This CDR3 reads CASSLGASDYEQYV. For the CDR3, the DNA is TGTGCCAGCAGCTTAGGAGCTAGCGACTACGAGCAGTACGTC. The genes are TRBV7-6 and TRBJ2-7; the D gene is possibly TRBD2 (6 bases). The germline gives CDR1 SGHVS, CDR2 FNYEAQ. Trimming stripped 1 base from V and 3 bases from J, with 10 bases between. The CDR3 is 14 residues long.

This clonotype was counted only a few times. The rearrangement joins TRBV7-2 to TRBJ1-4; D is ambiguous. This CDR3 is 14 amino acids long. The ends were cut back, 1 base at V and 8 bases at J, with 11 bases in the middle. Per germline, CDR1 SGHTA and CDR2 FQGNSA. The CDR3 protein is CASSLVAGSEKLFF. The CDR3 nucleotides are TGTGCCAGCAGCTTAGTAGCAGGTTCCGAAAAACTGTTTTTT.

The chain couples TRBV29-1 to TRBJ2-1, with TRBD2 matching over 15 bases. V lost 3 bases to trimming and J lost 0 bases; unmatched junction nucleotides: 3. The CDR3 has 17 amino acids. From germline, CDR1 is SQVTM and CDR2 ANQGSEA. In nucleotides, the CDR3 is TGCAGCGTTGAGGCGGGACTAGCGGGGGGCTCCTACAATGAGCAGTTCTTC. Residues: CSVEAGLAGGSYNEQFF.

The chain carries TRBV27 and TRBJ1-6; no definite D call. The germline V gene encodes CDR1 MNHEY and CDR2 SMNVEV (reference sequence). Between the trimmed V and J ends, which lost 0 bases and 5 bases, there was a span of 17 bases. The CDR3 sequence is 18 residues long. CDR3 residues: CASSLSPAGPFNNSPLHF. The CDR3 region has the DNA TGTGCCAGCAGTTTATCCCCAGCAGGCCCTTTTAATAATTCACCCCTCCACTTT.